These T cell receptor beta chains were read from a single sample in a study of T cell repertoires in aging, cancer and after chemotherapy. Via MiXCR, TCRdb re-called the multiplex PCR reads, giving one row per CDR3 protein. This sample has around 2,200 distinct CDR3 sequences; more than 25% occur once, and the top ten carry roughly 40%. Sequenced input: blood. These receptors were obtained from a human donor in good health. The CDR3 runs from the conserved cysteine through the conserved F or W. A D gene is named only where the DNA matches it firmly. Clone size is not always given. Where it is, it says once, few, many or a class for expanded clones.

>TRBJ2-2|-|-|TRBV5-8
TGTGCCAGCAGCTTGGCGTTACAGGGAGCCGGGGAGCTGTTTTTT
CASSLALQGAGELFF
>TRBJ2-5|-|-|TRBV7-2
TGTGCCAGCAGCTTCGGGGCAGGGCCCCAAGAGACCCAGTGCTTC
CASSFGAGPQETQCF
>TRBJ2-7|medium-sized|TRBD1|TRBV19
TGTGCCAGTAGTCCCGCGACAGGGCTGCCCTACGAGCAGTACTTC
CASSPATGLPYEQYF
>TRBJ1-3|-|-|TRBV7-9
TGTGCCAGCAGCTTATCCTCGACAGAGCCGATATATTTT
CASSLSSTEPIYF
>TRBJ2-5|few|TRBD2|TRBV19
TGTGCCAGTAGTATAGCTTTCTCTAGCGGAGTCGGGGAGACCCAGTACTTC
CASSIAFSSGVGETQYF
>TRBJ1-6|-|-|TRBV14
TGTGCCAGCAGCCAAGGACGGTATAATTCACCCCTCCACTTT
CASSQGRYNSPLHF
>TRBJ2-1|-|-|TRBV20-1
TGCAGTGTCCTAATAGGGTACAATGAGCAGTTCTTC
CSVLIGYNEQFF
>TRBJ1-5|medium-sized|-|TRBV6-2/TRBV6-3
TGTGCCAGTCGGAGGGGGGCCGGCAATCAGCCCCAGCATTTT
CASRRGAGNQPQHF
>TRBJ1-2|-|TRBD1|TRBV27
TGTGCCAGCAGCCCCCTCGACAGGGTTCATGGCTACACCTTC
CASSPLDRVHGYTF
>TRBJ2-3|few|-|TRBV18
TGTGCCAGCTCACCAGGGGTAGCCACAGATACGCAGTATTTT
CASSPGVATDTQYF
>TRBJ2-7|hyperexpanded|TRBD1|TRBV6-5
TGTGCCAGCAGCTTACTAGGGACAGGGGCCTACGAGCAGTACTTC
CASSLLGTGAYEQYF
>TRBJ2-7|-|-|TRBV6-5
TGTGCCAGCAGTTTTTCGCCCCCCTACGAGCAGTACTTC
CASSFSPPYEQYF
>TRBJ1-1|-|-|TRBV6-1
TGTGCCAGCACGTGGACAGCGATGAACACTGAAGCTTTCTTT
CASTWTAMNTEAFF
>TRBJ2-3|-|-|TRBV20-1
TGCAGTGCTGCTGTTATGGGGGCTCCTAGCACAGATACGCAGTATTTT
CSAAVMGAPSTDTQYF
>TRBJ2-5|medium-sized|-|TRBV30
TGTGCCTGGAGAAGTTCGGGGGTCCAAGAGACCCAGTACTTC
CAWRSSGVQETQYF
>TRBJ1-6|-|TRBD1|TRBV30
TGTGCCTGGCAACCAGGGGGCTATAATTCACCCCTCCACTTT
CAWQPGGYNSPLHF
>TRBJ2-3|-|-|TRBV27
TGTGCCAGCCGCTTGGCCTCCTCTAGCACAGATACGCAGTATTTT
CASRLASSSTDTQYF
>TRBJ2-3|few|-|TRBV7-9
TGTGCCAGCAGCTTAGACAGATCAGATACGCAGTATTTT
CASSLDRSDTQYF
>TRBJ2-3|medium-sized|-|TRBV27
TGTGCCAGCAGTTTTGCATCCCCAGATACGCAGTATTTT
CASSFASPDTQYF
>TRBJ2-3|-|TRBD2|TRBV7-2
TGTGCCAGCAGCCCCCAAGCGGGGGGAGCCCTGTCAGATACGCAGTATTTT
CASSPQAGGALSDTQYF
>TRBJ2-1|-|TRBD1|TRBV7-2
TGTGCCAGCAGCCCGAGACAGGGGGACCCCTACAATGAGCAGTTCTTC
CASSPRQGDPYNEQFF
>TRBJ2-1|few|-|TRBV5-4
TGTGCCAGCAGCTTTGGGCGGAATGAGCAGTTCTTC
CASSFGRNEQFF
>TRBJ1-2|-|-|TRBV6-4
TGTGCCAGCAGTGCCGGGGGCAGGAGGTGGTATGGCTACACCTTC
CASSAGGRRWYGYTF
>TRBJ1-1|-|-|TRBV10-3
TGTGCCATCAGTGAATATGGAGGGGGAAACACTGAAGCTTTCTTT
CAISEYGGGNTEAFF
>TRBJ1-5|-|-|TRBV7-2
TGTGCCAGCAGCTTAGCAGGGCTTAGCAATCAGCCCCAGCATTTT
CASSLAGLSNQPQHF
>TRBJ1-1|-|-|TRBV5-1
TGCGCCAGCAGCTTGGCCGGCAGTTACACTGAAGCTTTCTTT
CASSLAGSYTEAFF
>TRBJ1-2|large|-|TRBV29-1
TGCAGCGCAAGAGGGACGGCCGCCTATGGCTACACCTTC
CSARGTAAYGYTF
>TRBJ1-6|large|TRBD1|TRBV11-1
TGTGCCAGCAGCTCCGACAGGGGTAATTCACCCCTCCACTTT
CASSSDRGNSPLHF
>TRBJ2-2|-|TRBD2|TRBV7-2
TGTGCCAGCAGCCCGTCTAGCGGGTTAACCGGGGAGCTGTTTTTT
CASSPSSGLTGELFF
>TRBJ2-3|-|-|TRBV27
TGTGCCAGCAGTTTAATCCCGACAGCTTACACAGATACGCAGTATTTT
CASSLIPTAYTDTQYF
>TRBJ2-3|-|-|TRBV6-1
TGTGCCAGCACAAAAGGGTCAGAGGATACGCAGTATTTT
CASTKGSEDTQYF
>TRBJ2-5|few|-|TRBV5-4
TGTGCCAGCAGCTTGGGCGTGGGGGAGACCCAGTACTTC
CASSLGVGETQYF
>TRBJ2-3|-|TRBD2|TRBV7-2
TGTGCCAGCAGCTTTCCAGCGGGAGGCACAGATACGCAGTATTTT
CASSFPAGGTDTQYF
>TRBJ1-4|-|TRBD1|TRBV12-3/TRBV12-4
TGTGCCAGCAGTTGGGGACAGGGGAGTGAAAAACTGTTTTTT
CASSWGQGSEKLFF
>TRBJ2-7|once|TRBD2|TRBV12-3/TRBV12-4
TGTGCCAGCAGCCCCCTAGCGGGAACAAGTTACGAGCAGTACTTC
CASSPLAGTSYEQYF
>TRBJ2-3|-|TRBD2|TRBV20-1
TGCAGTGCTAGAGAGGGCGGGAGTCTGACAGATACGCAGTATTTT
CSAREGGSLTDTQYF
>TRBJ2-3|medium-sized|-|TRBV15
TGTGCCACCAGCTCCCAGGGCCCCACAGATACGCAGTATTTT
CATSSQGPTDTQYF
>TRBJ2-3|few|-|TRBV5-1
TGCGCCAGCAGCACTGTAGATACGCAGTATTTT
CASSTVDTQYF
>TRBJ1-2|few|TRBD1|TRBV7-9
TGTGCCAGCAGCCCATCTACCGGGACAGGAAACTATGGCTACACCTTC
CASSPSTGTGNYGYTF
>TRBJ1-2|-|-|TRBV5-3
TGCGCCAGCAGCTTGAGCGACACCCACCTTATTGGCTACACCTTC
CASSLSDTHLIGYTF
>TRBJ1-4|-|-|TRBV5-1
TGCGCCAGCAGCTTAGGGCGGACTAATGAAAAACTGTTTTTT
CASSLGRTNEKLFF
>TRBJ2-5|-|TRBD2|TRBV27
TGTGCCATCAGTTGGGGAAGCGGGAGCGGCGAGACCCAGTACTTC
CAISWGSGSGETQYF
>TRBJ1-5|few|TRBD1|TRBV6-6
TGTGCCAGCAGAATTACAGGGGGCAATCAGCCCCAGCATTTT
CASRITGGNQPQHF
>TRBJ2-1|-|-|TRBV5-5
TGTGTCAGCAGCTTGTTTTCTTCCGGACGTAAAAAGGCGAATGAGCAGTTCTTC
CVSSLFSSGRKKANEQFF
>TRBJ2-1|few|-|TRBV19
TGTGCCAGTAGTGCAAGCGGAGCTTCTTACAATGAGCAGTTCTTC
CASSASGASYNEQFF
>TRBJ2-6|-|-|TRBV28
TGTGCCAGCAGTTTAGTATTCAGCTCTGGGGCCAACGTCCTGACTTTC
CASSLVFSSGANVLTF
>TRBJ2-3|few|-|TRBV7-6
TGTGCCAGCAGCTTAGAGGGGGGCCTGAGCACAGATACGCAGTATTTT
CASSLEGGLSTDTQYF
>TRBJ2-1|few|TRBD2|TRBV12-3/TRBV12-4
TGTGCCAGCAGTAGGAGCGGGAGCTCCTACAATGAGCAGTTCTTC
CASSRSGSSYNEQFF
>TRBJ2-5|-|-|TRBV5-1
TGCGCCAGCAGCTTAACGGGGCCTCCTGAGACCCAGTACTTC
CASSLTGPPETQYF
>TRBJ2-2|-|-|TRBV5-1
TGCGCCAGCAGCTCGGACCCGACGAACACCGGGGAGCTGTTTTTT
CASSSDPTNTGELFF
>TRBJ2-5|few|-|TRBV7-6
TGTGCCAGCAGCTTAGGTACAGGGTCGTACCAAGAGACCCAGTACTTC
CASSLGTGSYQETQYF
>TRBJ1-2|medium-sized|-|TRBV13
TGTGCCAGCAGCTTAGGGCTAGGCAGAACCTATGGCTACACCTTC
CASSLGLGRTYGYTF
>TRBJ1-2|few|-|TRBV5-6
TGTGCCAGCAGCTTGGAAGGGTATGGCTACACCTTC
CASSLEGYGYTF
>TRBJ2-3|-|TRBD2|TRBV7-2
TGTGCCAGCAGCTTCCTTAGCGGGAGGGGCACAGATACGCAGTATTTT
CASSFLSGRGTDTQYF